The clone carrying this T cell receptor beta chain was counted only a few times. Antigen: not known. Using a J-beta primer mix together with a sample-barcoded 5' primer, a second PCR was run for roughly 7 to 11 cycles. The authors tagged each cDNA molecule using a template-switch adaptor with 12 random nucleotides. Using its own MiXCR run on the 5' RACE reads, TCRdb lists one record per CDR3 protein. The table includes 980,000 or so distinct CDR3 sequences, roughly 50% detected once. The data originate from a study of blood T cells in healthy people across ages. Study-wide context: About one barcoded beta molecule per two T cells was captured by template switching. Study-wide results and caveats: Compared with aged donors, long-lived donors showed fewer expanded clones, suggesting selection. Investigators treated diversity estimates from one million T cells as underestimates.

This CDR3 contains 13 residues. Germline assignment: CDR1 LGHNA and CDR2 YSLEER. V shed 2 bases and J shed 4 bases, with 8 bases lying between them. The chain links TRBV4-3 to TRBJ1-2, with D perhaps matching TRBD1 (5 bases). This TCR came from a man aged 25-40 years in good health. The sequencing sample was made of blood. CDR3 coding DNA: TGCGCCAGCAGCCAAAGGAGGGGCTATGGCTACACCTTC. This encodes CASSQRRGYGYTF.